This entry features one T cell receptor beta chain sequence. No cognate antigen has been identified for it. It has no much larger one-base neighbor in the sample; base qualities were not kept. Libraries were constructed by the immunoSEQ multiplex PCR assay. For the multiplex PCR, a mixture combining 60 forward primers for TCR Vbeta segments and 13 reverse primers for TCR Jbeta segments was used. A multiplex PCR assay on genomic DNA amplified the CDR3 region of rearranged TCR beta genes. Amplified TCR beta libraries were sequenced as 87-base-pair reads on the Illumina HiSeq System. Per the original workflow: A later analysis tallied 75 million to 95 million unique TCR beta chains across the 640 or so repertoires, and some 10 million of those chains were shared by two or more donors. Raw reads were error-corrected and collapsed into unique sequences by a nearest-neighbor algorithm in which closely related sequences were merged to remove PCR and sequencing errors. V, D and J gene segments were assigned by aligning CDR3 sequences to IMGT reference sequences. Each retained sequence needed at least a six-nucleotide match to both a V gene segment and a J gene segment. Rearrangements were called productive when the CDR3 lacked stop codons and stayed in frame with V and J; all others were non-productive. CDR3 was defined by IMGT convention, running from the second conserved V-encoded cysteine to the conserved J-encoded phenylalanine. The earlier analysis of about 640 of the donors excluded any sequence lacking an unambiguous match to a single V gene segment. In an earlier analysis of some 590 of the donors, a V segment was called functional when productive rearrangements were above 56.7%, and segregating when the standard deviation between donors exceeded 5%. A statistical classification framework was built to diagnose cytomegalovirus status from the catalog of TCR beta chain sequences. In a later analysis, V and J genes were assigned by comparing TCR nucleotide sequences against IMGT/GENE-DB human TR gene sequences. The TCRdist pipeline was used in a later analysis to assign CDR3 sequences and most-parsimonious VDJ recombination scenarios. In a later analysis, each TCR beta chain was defined by its CDR3 amino acid sequence together with its V-gene family, and reads without a unique V-gene family were excluded. To address suspected cross-contamination and a sequencing artifact, a later analysis removed a few hundred highly shared, low-generation-probability nucleotide sequences. A later analysis calculated a clonal expansion index for each public chain from normalized within-repertoire ranks of inferred template counts. In a later analysis, generation probabilities were computed with a VDJ recombination model fitted to out-of-frame rearrangements, and the resulting probabilities were checked against IGoR. Hypergeometric tests were used in a later analysis to score TCR-TCR, TCR-HLA and TCR-CMV co-occurrence, with a repertoire-size bias correction applied to the TCR pairs. False discovery rates were estimated in a later analysis by permuting HLA or CMV assignments 20 times. In a later analysis, co-occurring TCRs were grouped using DBSCAN, and TCRdist sequence similarity was added for clustering within HLA-allele-positive subsets. Repertoires with fewer than 30,000 or more than 120,000 public chains, plus five repertoires with anomalous nucleotide sharing, were excluded from co-occurrence clustering. TCRdb took this table from immuneACCESS and kept in-frame rearrangements with V and J called. Such tables lack part of the clones; where checked against another copy, unresolved V genes explain under half of the gap, and the rest is unexplained. V and J calls and clone size follow that table, whereas D and trimming were derived from the DNA. This sample holds 150,000 to 200,000 clones; over 70% were observed only once. The ten largest make up approximately 1.6% of the sample.

The sample comes from a study of cytomegalovirus exposure and HLA in healthy donors listed by TCRdb under 2017. Context from the whole study: An earlier analysis of several hundred of the donors reported approximately 270 Gb of sequence data and 117 million unique TCR beta sequences from around 200 million T cells. An early release covering about 600 HLA-typed donors comprised roughly 300 gigabases of sequencing data and 85 million or so unique TCR sequences. Of the roughly 400 genotyped donors, 75% to 85% were placed in the genetic ancestry cluster associated with self-reported Caucasian donors. The study was designed to test whether signatures of past pathogen exposure could be identified by cataloging public T cell receptors. The study used immunosequencing to profile the T cell repertoires of approximately 640 subjects and linked those repertoires to cytomegalovirus serostatus. Besides the first cohort of more than 650 subjects, a separate validation cohort made up of 120 different subjects was used. To predict cytomegalovirus infection status, the study combined high-throughput TCR immunosequencing, statistical association of individual TCRs with disease status, and machine learning. To study patterns of TCR occurrence, a later analysis re-analyzed previously published TCR beta repertoires from 550 to 800 donors and added high-resolution HLA genotyping. Rather than drawing on any new phenotypic data, the later analysis identified candidate immune exposures from TCR beta sequences and the way those sequences occurred across donors. To decide whether each TCR beta V gene segment behaved as functional or pseudogenic, an earlier analysis of 587 of the donors relied on high-throughput TCR beta sequencing. Alongside the repertoire data, information on donor age, sex, ethnicity and CMV serostatus was compiled. In a later genetic analysis, genome-wide SNP genotypes for about 55% of the roughly 700 donors were used, and that subset was treated as a discovery cohort. Every discovery cohort repertoire had been produced on one sequencing platform. Class I and class II HLA loci were covered by the typing at four-digit resolution. Typing coverage varied by locus: roughly 629-640 donors for A, B, C, DRB1 and DQB1; 522 for DQA1; some 610 for DPA1; 450 to 480 for DPB1. Because of strong linkage in the cohort, a handful of DR-DQ haplotypes were treated as single units for association and clustering. Among 300 to 500 genotyped donors of the cohort, an average of around 250,000 unique TCR beta nucleotide sequences was sequenced per donor, of which about 18% were non-productive. Points the paper makes about the study in general: The earlier analysis of approximately 540 of the donors excluded over 15 rarely observed V segments, including chromosome 9 orphons, because counts were too low. Correlated functional status among segregating V segments might reflect linkage disequilibrium, but an unknown experimental factor could not be ruled out. Compared with the roughly 700-donor mean, donors in an Asian-associated ancestry cluster had fewer N-insertions in productive TCRs, according to a later genetic analysis. It was suggested by the authors that the approach could potentially be generalized to other disease states and immunological phenotypes. Several of the top co-occurrence clusters appeared to be linked to parvovirus B19, influenza, CMV and Epstein-Barr virus, according to a later analysis. Cytomegalovirus status was reported to be diagnosed by the classifier with high specificity and sensitivity in both the original and validation cohorts. Most TCR sequences were observed very rarely across donors, whereas some public TCRs were present in many individuals. V-gene and J-gene trimming of TCR beta chains was associated with a missense DCLRE1C variant in a later genetic analysis, and the association was replicated in an independent cohort. Some IMGT-functional V segments, including TRBV6-2 and TRBV6-3, could not be told apart with the 87-base-pair reads, so those segments were excluded. Broadly in line with IMGT annotations, most TCR beta V segments showed up in productive rearrangements about 90% or about 30% of the time in an earlier analysis of several hundred of the donors. The cohort was sequenced for TCR beta chains only, and without alpha or paired-chain data the features that could be detected were limited. A cluster of highly shared sequence variants was judged likely to be a technical artifact of the sequencing pipeline. In a later analysis, 15,000 to 20,000 TCR beta sequences were associated with specific HLA alleles at a false discovery rate of 0.05. Because HLA typing was unavailable for some donors at each locus, only the typed subset was used in association tests. CMV serostatus was the only immune exposure information available for the cohort. Presence/absence analyses assumed roughly uniform sequencing depth across donors, an assumption that may not hold. Most CMV-associated TCR beta chains appeared to be HLA-restricted in a later analysis, and the HLA associations seemed to be driven largely by CMV exposure. Strong co-occurrence of HLA alleles, especially DR and DQ, made assigning TCR associations to individual alleles difficult. Three of the identified cytomegalovirus-associated TCR beta chains were confirmed in vitro to be specific for cytomegalovirus antigens. A later analysis found that TCR association rates varied across HLA loci, with DRB1 alleles showing the most associated TCRs and HLA-C alleles the fewest. In a later analysis, HLA-associated TCR beta chains showed more clonal expansion and lower generation probabilities than non-associated chains that were equally common. A further reported finding was that TCR beta sequences accurately predicted the HLA-A and HLA-B alleles for most subjects in the first cohort. The study listed 150 to 200 TCR beta chains as associated with cytomegalovirus.

The cohort comprised fewer than 700 healthy bone marrow donors. At the time of sampling, every cohort member was nominally healthy, though immune exposures that went unrecorded were likely present. The donor was CMV seropositive and was included in the group of approximately 310 seropositive cohort members. A peripheral blood sample was collected from each donor, and TCR beta sequencing was performed on peripheral blood mononuclear cells. The Qiagen DNeasy Blood Extraction Kit was used to extract genomic DNA from the blood cell samples. V and J are truncated by 7 bases and 0 bases respectively, leaving an intervening sequence of 19 bases. The germline V gene (reference sequence) gives CDR1 as LNHDA and CDR2 as SQIVND. The CDR3 spans 17 residues, from the cysteine through the phenylalanine. Only the CDR3 DNA is retained, 51 bases long and in frame from the first base.

Recombination joined TRBV19 with TRBJ1-5; too little of a D gene remains to name it. Material: PBMCs. The receptor comes from a man in his forties or fifties in good health and CMV-seropositive. The CDR3 loop reads CASKVWPTGTSNQPQHF. The DNA is TGTGCCAGTAAAGTGTGGCCAACGGGTACTAGCAATCAGCCCCAGCATTTT.